This TCR beta chain was sequenced during a study of CXCR3-negative and CXCR3-positive naive CD8 T cells. Whole-study findings and limits: More hydrophobic TRB CDR3s occurred in CXCR3-positive than in CXCR3-negative naive cells. Once cells were cryopreserved, CXCR3 expression went down partly, and most assays used fresh PBMCs. Both naive subsets, CXCR3-negative and CXCR3-positive, displayed similar TRBV-TRBJ usage, unlike memory cells.

Researchers prepared the TRB cDNA libraries using 5' RACE with UMI labels. TCRdb re-called the 5' RACE reads; one entry per CDR3 protein, DNA not given. The sample is made up of around 63,000 distinct CDR3 sequences, and the top ten hold approximately 4.4% of it. Remarks on this clonotype: Its antigen is not identified.

The CDR3 loop spans 17 amino acids. Germline V gene sequence: CDR1 LGHDT, CDR2 YNNKEL (reference sequence). This TCR came from a human donor in good health. Some clones in this sample may be carry-over from other donors' samples. Input material: naive CXCR3+ CD8+ T cells from blood. Subset denoted: CD45RO-CCR7+CD27+CD95- naive CD8+ T cells expressing CXCR3 (TNR3+). The chain couples TRBV3-1 to TRBJ2-2. This CDR3 reads CASSQDLGYANTGELFF. Full variable domain (remainder filled in from reference TRBV3-1 and TRBJ2-2): DTAVSQTPKYLVTQMGNDKSIKCEQNLGHDTMYWYKQDSKKFLKIMFSYNNKELIINETVPNRFSPKSPDKAHLNLHINSLELGDSAVYFCASSQDLGYANTGELFFGEGSRLTVL.